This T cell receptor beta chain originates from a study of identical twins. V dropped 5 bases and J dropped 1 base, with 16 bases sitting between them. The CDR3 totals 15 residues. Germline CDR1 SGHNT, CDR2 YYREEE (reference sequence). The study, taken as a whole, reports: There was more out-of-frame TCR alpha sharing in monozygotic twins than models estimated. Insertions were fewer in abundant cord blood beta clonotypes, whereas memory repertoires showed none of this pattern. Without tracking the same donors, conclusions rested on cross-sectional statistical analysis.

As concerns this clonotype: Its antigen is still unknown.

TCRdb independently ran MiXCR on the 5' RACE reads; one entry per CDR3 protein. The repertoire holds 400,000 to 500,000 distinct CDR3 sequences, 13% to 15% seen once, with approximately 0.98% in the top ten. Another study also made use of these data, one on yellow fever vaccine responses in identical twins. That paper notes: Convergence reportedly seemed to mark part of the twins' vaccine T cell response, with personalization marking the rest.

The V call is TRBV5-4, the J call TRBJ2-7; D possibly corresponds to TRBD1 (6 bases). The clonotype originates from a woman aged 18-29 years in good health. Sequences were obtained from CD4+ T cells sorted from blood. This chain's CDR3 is CASSRKGGASYEQYF. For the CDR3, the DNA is TGTGCCAGCAGTCGAAAAGGGGGTGCTTCCTACGAGCAGTACTTC.